These 21 T cell receptor beta chains came from one sample sequenced in a study of tumor-infiltrating lymphocytes in primary liver carcinoma. TCR beta cDNA was prepared out of around 460 ng total RNA by means of a constant-region primer. Researchers made the TCR beta libraries by running three nested multiplex PCR rounds with slightly modified ARM-PCR. It was with TRBV1-TRBV30 forward primers and a C-beta reverse primer that the first two PCR rounds were run, at about 10 cycles each. One entry per CDR3 protein results from TCRdb running MiXCR on the multiplex PCR reads. In the table there are about 200,000 distinct CDR3 sequences, less than 70% of which are singletons. Blood RNA came from unsorted whole blood; germline DNA was also extracted. Sequences were obtained from peripheral blood. The receptors here all came from a woman aged 60 to 75 with primary liver carcinoma and hepatitis B virus infection.

This clonotype was picked up a small number of times. The chain is built from TRBV7-9 and TRBJ2-6; D gene unclear. Trimming left V 5 bases short and J 0 bases short, with 14 bases between. CDR1 is SEHNR, CDR2 FQNEAQ, per germline (reference sequence). The CDR3 contains 17 residues. This chain's CDR3 is CASSASSSVSGANVLTF. In DNA, the CDR3 is TGTGCCAGCAGCGCCTCCTCCTCTGTCTCTGGGGCCAACGTCCTGACTTTC.

In its sample, this clonotype was seen many times. V is TRBV4-1 and J is TRBJ2-7, with TRBD2 matching over 7 bases. Germline V gene lookup returns CDR1 MGHRA and CDR2 YSYEKL. The CDR3 is made up of 15 amino acids. The ends lost 0 bases at V and 1 base at J; junction bases unmatched: 3. The CDR3 is CASSQETRESYEQYF. CDR3 DNA: TGCGCCAGCAGCCAAGAAACGCGGGAGTCCTACGAGCAGTACTTC.

Notes on this clonotype: This may arise from a read error, as a much more abundant clone is one base away. The CDR3 does not close with the conserved phenylalanine or tryptophan, likely indicating a read error. The chain has TRBV5-6 and TRBJ1-1; D possibly corresponds to TRBD1 (6 bases). The V gene lost 4 bases and the J gene lost 5 bases, with 15 bases spanning the gap. Per the germline V gene, CDR1 is SGHDT and CDR2 is YYEEEE. This CDR3 is 14 amino acids long. DNA for the CDR3: TGTGCCAGCAGCCCGAACCGGGGGCGGACTGAAGCTTTCTCT. It is translated as CASSPNRGRTEAFS.

Remarks on this clonotype: Germline and junction disagree at one end, which may indicate a read error. The gene calls are TRBV6-1 and TRBJ2-1, with D possibly matching TRBD2 (6 bases). Germline assignment: CDR1 MNHNS and CDR2 SASEGT. The CDR3 covers 17 residues. CDR3 sequence reads: CASSRQVVTGAGNERLF. The CDR3 DNA sequence: TGTGCCAGCAGCCGCCAGGTGGTAACGGGAGCGGGTAATGAGCGGCTCTTC.

On this clonotype: A junction end diverges from the germline sequence, so it may reflect a read error. The chain has TRBV29-1 and TRBJ1-1; 7 bases map to TRBD1. Per the germline V gene, CDR1 is SQVTM and CDR2 is ANQGSEA. The CDR3 totals 13 residues. The CDR3 DNA sequence: TGTAGCCCTGGCCGGGACAGTGAAGGTGAAGCTTTCTTT. Its translation: CSPGRDSEGEAFF.

For this clonotype: Germline and junction disagree at one end, which may indicate a read error. The gene calls are TRBV11-2 and TRBJ2-5; D possibly corresponds to TRBD2 (5 bases). CDR3 length: 15 amino acids. CDR1 and CDR2 (germline): SGHAT, FQNNGV. The CDR3 DNA follows: TGTGCCAGCAGCTTTGGACTCATAAGCCAAGCGACCCAGTACTTC. Its translation: CASSFGLISQATQYF.

The sample holds one count of this clonotype. The chain carries TRBV11-3 and TRBJ2-1; 10 bases agree with TRBD2. The V segment lost 1 base and the J segment 7 bases; nucleotides outside the gene matches: 10. The CDR3 sequence is 17 residues long. The V gene's germline CDR1 is SGHNT and CDR2 YENEEA. DNA of the CDR3: TGTGCCAGCAGCTTAGGAACTAGCGGGAAATTTGTTAATGAGCAGTTCTTC. Protein product: CASSLGTSGKFVNEQFF.

About this clonotype: A much larger clone is a single base away; this may be a read error. The V gene is TRBV5-6, the J gene TRBJ1-1; D remains unclear. The CDR3 is 14 residues long. The germline CDR1 and CDR2 sequences are SGHDT and YYEEEE. The germline V and J ends were trimmed by 7 bases and 5 bases, with 18 bases remaining between them. For the CDR3, the DNA is TGTGCCAGCGGCTCCGTGGGAGGTCGGACTGAAGCTTTCTTT. The encoded protein is CASGSVGGRTEAFF.

To note about this clonotype: The junction departs from the called germline gene at one end, perhaps through a read error. The V and J genes are TRBV29-1 and TRBJ2-7, with D possibly matching TRBD1 (5 bases). The length of the CDR3 is 14 residues. CDR1 and CDR2 from the germline V gene are SQVTM and ANQGSEA. CDR3 in amino acids: CIVKVGQGPGEQYF. The CDR3 nucleotides are TGCATCGTTAAAGTAGGGCAGGGCCCGGGCGAGCAGTACTTC.

With respect to this clonotype: At one end, the junction sequence differs from germline, possibly due to a read error. The gene calls are TRBV11-2 and TRBJ2-7, with D possibly matching TRBD2 (5 bases). The germline V gene has CDR1 SGHAT and CDR2 FQNNGV. CDR3 length: 12 residues. The CDR3 spells CAGSYTRHEQYF. The DNA for the CDR3 is TGTGCCGGCAGCTACACTAGACACGAGCAGTATTTC.

This clonotype has only one observation. The conserved phenylalanine or tryptophan is not found at the CDR3 terminus, so this likely reflects a read error. The chain uses TRBV12-3 or TRBV12-4 and TRBJ2-6; TRBD1 agrees at 7 bases. The CDR3 runs to 15 residues. The CDR3 is CACSRRQGGINVLTL. The DNA of the CDR3 is TGTGCCTGCAGTCGACGACAGGGTGGGATCAACGTCCTGACTTTA.

This clonotype was counted once. In this CDR3 the conserved last residue, phenylalanine or tryptophan, is missing, so a read error is likely. Because the CDR3's place on the DNA is in doubt, the DNA is left out and the CDR3 is given as listed by TCRdb. V and J are TRBV11-2 and TRBJ2-3; the table's D call TRBD2 went unverified against the DNA. The CDR3 numbers 15 amino acids, ends counted. Germline V gene data show CDR1 as SGHAT and CDR2 as FQNNGV. CDR3 amino acids: CATDEGQNGVDTHYL.

This clonotype has a handful of counts. The chain has TRBV21-1 and TRBJ2-1; TRBD2, as called in the table, went unchecked against the DNA. TRBV21-1 is an annotated pseudogene. This CDR3 contains 17 residues. The CDR3 spells CASSKGLVLRAYNEQFF. CDR3 DNA sequence: TGTGCCAGCAGCAAGGGACTAGTTTTACGGGCTTACAATGAGCAGTTCTTC.

In this sample, this clonotype turned up a few times. The chain links TRBV5-1 to TRBJ2-7; a possible D gene is TRBD2 (6 bases). V lost 7 bases and J lost 6, with 17 bases in between. This CDR3 is built from 13 residues. Germline CDR1 is SGHRS and CDR2 is YFSETQ. CDR3 coding DNA: TGCGCCAGCTCAGACGGAGGGTCGGCCGAGCAGTACTTC. This sequence encodes CASSDGGSAEQYF.

V is TRBV28 and J is TRBJ2-3; D gene unclear. Trimming cost V 6 bases and J 6 bases, with 13 bases left between them. This CDR3 has 13 amino acids. Germline V CDR1 and CDR2: MDHEN, SYDVKM. CDR3 loop: CASSLTFPDTQYF. In DNA form, the CDR3 reads TGTGCCAGCAGCTTGACCTTCCCTGATACGCAGTATTTT. Variable domain in full (rest from reference TRBV28 and TRBJ2-3): DVKVTQSSRYLVKRTGEKVFLECVQDMDHENMFWYRQDPGLGLRLIYFSYDVKMKEKGDIPEGYSVSREKKERFSLILESASTNQTSMYLCASSLTFPDTQYFGPGTRLTVL.

This clonotype showed up just a few times. The chain has TRBV20-1 and TRBJ2-2; D gene unclear. Trimming removed 2 bases from V and 4 bases from J, with 5 bases in between. This CDR3 spans 12 amino acids. In germline, CDR1 is DFQATT, CDR2 SNEGSKA (reference sequence). The CDR3 nucleotides read TGCAGTGCTAGATATCTCACCGGGGAGCTGTTTTTT. Translating it yields CSARYLTGELFF.

Concerning this clonotype itself: A much larger clone sits a single nucleotide away, making a read error possible. This rearrangement joins TRBV10-3 to TRBJ2-5, with a tentative D call TRBD2 (6 bases). Between the trimmed V and J ends, which lost 4 bases and 4 bases, there was a span of 16 bases. The CDR3 is made up of 15 amino acids. Germline V lookup: CDR1 ENHRY, CDR2 SYGVKD. CDR3 protein: CAISAPKGRRETQYF. The CDR3 DNA reads as TGTGCCATCAGTGCACCCAAGGGGAGGCGAGAGACCCAGTACTTC.

The chain is built from TRBV29-1 and TRBJ2-3, with D perhaps TRBD1 or TRBD2 (5 bases each). Deletions cut 4 bases from V and 6 bases from J, with 23 bases between. This CDR3 comprises 16 residues. Per germline, CDR1 SQVTM and CDR2 ANQGSEA. The CDR3 DNA reads as TGCAGCGTTGGTTCGGCCGGGGCCCGGAGAGTGGATACGCAGTATTTT. This translates into CSVGSAGARRVDTQYF.

To note about this clonotype: A single base separates this from a much larger clone, so it may be a read error. The genes are TRBV4-2 and TRBJ1-6, with 9 bases lining up with TRBD1. This CDR3 has 16 amino acids. The V gene's germline CDR1 is LGHNA and CDR2 YNFKEQ. CDR3 in amino acids: CANSQARDREYSPLHF. The CDR3, as DNA: TGTGCCAACAGCCAGGCCCGGGACAGGGAATATTCACCCCTCCACTTT.

With respect to this clonotype: A read error may explain this, as a much larger clone is one base away. The gene calls are TRBV30 and TRBJ2-4; tentatively, D is TRBD2 (7 bases). The CDR3 loop spans 17 amino acids. The germline CDR1 and CDR2 sequences are GTSNPN and SVGIG (reference sequence). V was shortened by 2 bases and J by 3 bases, with 20 bases between the two germline ends. The CDR3 is CAWSYSGGVGVKNIQYF. DNA for the CDR3: TGTGCCTGGAGTTACTCGGGGGGCGTCGGAGTCAAAAACATTCAGTACTTC.

This clonotype was observed a few times. At one of its ends the junction is not consistent with the germline gene, which may arise from a read error. The genes are TRBV12-3 or TRBV12-4 and TRBJ1-4; 7 bases line up with TRBD1. This CDR3 is 14 amino acids long. CDR3 residues: CASSLRQGDEKPFF. In nucleotides, the CDR3 is TGTGCCAGCAGTTTAAGGCAGGGGGATGAAAAACCGTTTTTT.